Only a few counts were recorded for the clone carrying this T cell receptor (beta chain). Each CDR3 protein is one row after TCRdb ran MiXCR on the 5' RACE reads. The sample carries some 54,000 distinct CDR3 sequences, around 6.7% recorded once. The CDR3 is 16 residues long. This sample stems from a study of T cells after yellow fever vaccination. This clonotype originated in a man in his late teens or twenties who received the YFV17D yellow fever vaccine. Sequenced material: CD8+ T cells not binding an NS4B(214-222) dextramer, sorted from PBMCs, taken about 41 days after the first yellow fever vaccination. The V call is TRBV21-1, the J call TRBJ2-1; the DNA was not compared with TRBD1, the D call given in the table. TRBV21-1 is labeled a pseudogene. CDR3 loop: CASSQVGTGGYNEQFF. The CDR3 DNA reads TGTGCCAGCAGCCAAGTCGGGACAGGGGGCTACAATGAGCAGTTCTTC.